This TCR beta chain stems from a study of blood T cell repertoires in COVID-19 (TCRdb year 2020). Regarding the research as a whole: The collaborator samples originated in the United States, Italy and Spain and spanned the acute and convalescent phases of COVID-19. The prospective study material was composed of cDNA or gDNA derived from T cells, B-cell-depleted T cells, or PBMCs. The dataset comprised deeply sampled blood TCRbeta repertoires from subjects exposed to, actively infected with, or recovered from COVID-19. The repertoires were released in a freely available public database meant as a resource for research on the immune response to SARS-CoV-2. The samples were drawn from the first 160 participants of the ongoing ImmuneRACE study and from 1,254 subjects provided by 6 global collaborators. A de-identified subject ID, COVID-19 status, age in years and sex were almost always included in the sample metadata. Where available, HLA class I and class II types were taken from metadata supplied by the sample provider and were not determined by assay-based typing. General study outcomes and caveats: How much clinical and demographic metadata was included differed by source and by participant, and the metadata was provided uncurated.

TCRbeta CDR3 regions were amplified from genomic DNA by means of the immunoSEQ Assay, a bias-controlled multiplex PCR. The paper's processing steps were these. Nucleated cell counts per sample were estimated from amplification of reference gene primers within the assay. To quantify the absolute abundance of each unique TCRbeta CDR3 rearrangement, sequence reads were collapsed and filtered. For each sample, productive Simpson clonality was calculated as the square root of Simpson's diversity index across productive rearrangements. TCRdb took over this immuneACCESS table, retaining in-frame rearrangements with V and J assigned. Such tables are incomplete; in checked studies, under half of the missing clones stem from an unresolved V gene, and the remainder is unexplained. From that table come the V and J calls and clone size; the DNA was used to work out D and trimming. Counted in this sample were about 140,000 clones; approximately 88% of them appeared once. The top ten constitute roughly a tenth of the sample.

The collaborating institutions used their own protocols to collect whole blood in K2EDTA tubes. For TCRbeta analysis, collaborators shipped samples in one of three forms: frozen whole blood, isolated PBMCs, or DNA extracted from either of those sample types. A remark on this clone: This receptor's antigen is unknown. No much larger clonotype is one base removed from it; base qualities were not supplied.

Source material: peripheral blood. The sequence came from a man in his sixties with active or convalescent COVID-19.

For the CDR3, the sequence is CAWRSQGYTEAFF. The DNA sequence is TGTGCCTGGAGAAGCCAGGGGTACACTGAAGCTTTCTTT. The rearrangement joined TRBV30 to TRBJ1-1; the best D guess is TRBD1, with 6 bases matching. CDR1 and CDR2, per the germline V gene (reference sequence), are GTSNPN and SVGIG. Counted from cysteine to phenylalanine, this CDR3 has 13 amino acids. Just the 39-base CDR3 DNA is kept, in frame starting at base 1. Between the V and J ends, shortened by 3 bases and 3 bases respectively, the junction contains 11 bases.